The 32 T cell receptor beta chains below come from one sample, sequenced in a study of blood T cell repertoires in COVID-19. Profiling relied on immunoSEQ multiplex PCR, and the TCRdb table lists in-frame clones only, not all of them. The top ten clones hold less than 15% of a sample with nearly 60,000 clones, about 90% of them seen once. The specimen sequenced was peripheral blood. Every receptor here comes from a man between 60 and 75 years old with active COVID-19.

The gene calls are TRBV7-8 and TRBJ2-5; 7 bases are shared with TRBD2. The V gene end was trimmed by 2 bases and the J gene end by 1 base; junction bases not matched to a gene: 10. Looked up from germline, CDR1 is SGHVS and CDR2 is FQNEAQ. This CDR3 comprises 17 residues. CDR3 in DNA: TGTGCCAGCAGCTTAAATCGATGGGAGGGCCCCCAAGAGACCCAGTACTTC. Its translation is CASSLNRWEGPQETQYF.

The chain couples TRBV9 to TRBJ2-1; TRBD2 might be the D (5 bases). Trimming removed 7 bases at V and 0 bases at J, with 14 bases between. Germline V CDR1 and CDR2: SGDLS, YYNGEE. This CDR3 has 15 residues. The CDR3 spells CASGVSESSYNEQFF. The CDR3 bases are TGTGCCAGCGGGGTTAGCGAGAGCTCCTACAATGAGCAGTTCTTC.

The table lists this clone with a count of one. The CDR3 spells CASSRERNQPQHF. Here the CDR3 DNA reads TGTGCCAGCAGCCGGGAGAGGAATCAGCCCCAGCATTTT. V gene TRBV4-2 combines with J gene TRBJ1-5; D call uncertain. The ends were cut back, 4 bases at V and 4 bases at J, with 8 bases in the middle. The CDR3 is 13 amino acids. CDR1 LGHNA and CDR2 YNFKEQ come from the germline V gene.

The CDR3 loop is CASKTGTSGVETQYF. In DNA form, the CDR3 reads TGCGCCAGCAAGACGGGGACTAGCGGGGTGGAGACCCAGTACTTC. The J gene is TRBJ2-5, the V gene TRBV5-1; 13 nucleotides align to TRBD2. The CDR3 is 15 residues long. Per germline, CDR1 SGHRS and CDR2 YFSETQ. V dropped 6 bases and J dropped 5; count of bases not matched to a gene: 7.

This clone appeared a single time. The chain has TRBV28 and TRBJ1-6, with D uncertain. V lost 6 bases and J lost 7, with 13 bases in between. This CDR3 comprises 14 residues. Per germline, CDR1 MDHEN and CDR2 SYDVKM. The CDR3 nucleotides are TGTGCCAGCAGCCCTGGCTTACTAAATTCACCCCTCCACTTT. Translating gives CASSPGLLNSPLHF.

This clone was seen just once. The chain joins TRBV29-1 to TRBJ2-2; the match to TRBD1 covers 7 bases. Germline trimming cut 1 base from V and 4 bases from J; bases unmatched to any gene: 12. Germline CDR1 and CDR2: SQVTM and ANQGSEA. CDR3 length equals 17 residues. This CDR3 reads CSVEGRYRGRGTGELFF. CDR3 nucleotides: TGCAGCGTTGAAGGGAGGTACAGGGGTCGGGGCACCGGGGAGCTGTTTTTT.

This chain links TRBV5-5 with TRBJ2-1, with TRBD2 matching over 7 bases. The CDR3 loop spans 15 amino acids. V was pared by 3 bases and J by 2 bases, with 5 bases of the junction left unmatched. Germline CDR1 and CDR2: SGHKS and YYEKEE (reference sequence). In DNA form, the CDR3 reads TGTGCCAGCAGCTGGGCTAGCGGTCCCTACAATGAGCAGTTCTTC. It specifies CASSWASGPYNEQFF. The full variable domain, rest sourced from reference TRBV5-5 and TRBJ2-1, is DAGVTQSPTHLIKTRGQQVTLRCSPISGHKSVSWYQQVLGQGPQFIFQYYEKEERGRGNFPDRFSARQFPNYSSELNVNALLLGDSALYLCASSWASGPYNEQFFGPGTRLTVL.

The chain combines TRBV7-2 with TRBJ2-1; a possible D gene is TRBD2 (5 bases). V was pared by 5 bases and J by 2 bases, with 7 bases between. The CDR3 is 13 residues long. Germline lookup yields CDR1 SGHTA and CDR2 FQGNSA. The CDR3 region is CASSLTTYNEQFF. In nucleotides, the CDR3 is TGTGCCAGCAGCCTGACTACCTACAATGAGCAGTTCTTC.

This clone appeared once. The V and J genes are TRBV6-1 and TRBJ1-1; D call uncertain. Trimming pared 2 bases from V and 1 base from J, leaving 5 bases between. The CDR3 has 13 amino acids. The germline CDR1 and CDR2 sequences are MNHNS and SASEGT. CDR3 region: CASSEFKNTEAFF. CDR3 coding DNA: TGTGCCAGCAGTGAATTCAAGAACACTGAAGCTTTCTTT.

This clone was recorded only once. The chain links TRBV6-5 to TRBJ2-4; D unclear. Trimming pared 6 bases from V and 8 bases from J, leaving 11 bases between. CDR1 is MNHEY and CDR2 is SVGAGI in the germline V gene. The CDR3 consists of 12 residues. DNA for the CDR3: TGTGCCAGCAGCCTGTTTAGAGACATTCAGTACTTC. This codes for CASSLFRDIQYF.

The chain couples TRBV23-1 to TRBJ2-5; D gene ambiguous. TRBV23-1 is reported as an ORF; its role is uncertain. Between the trimmed V and J ends, which lost 4 bases and 1 base, there was a span of 10 bases. This CDR3 has 14 residues. The CDR3 spells CASSPIVSQETQYF. CDR3 bases: TGCGCCAGCAGTCCAATCGTCAGCCAAGAGACCCAGTACTTC.

The chain uses TRBV29-1 and TRBJ2-5; 8 bases fit TRBD2. Germline V gives CDR1 SQVTM, CDR2 ANQGSEA. The CDR3 is made up of 15 amino acids. V was clipped by 5 bases and J by 5 bases; unmatched bases: 13. The CDR3 sequence is CSVHRAGGAAETQYF. CDR3 in DNA: TGCAGCGTTCACAGGGCGGGGGGCGCGGCGGAGACCCAGTACTTC.

This sequence joins TRBV12-5 and TRBJ1-2; D might be TRBD1 (5 bases). Trimming removed 0 bases at V and 8 bases at J, with 28 bases between. This CDR3 is 19 amino acids long. Germline CDR1 is LGHNT and CDR2 is FRNRAP. The CDR3 DNA follows: TGTGCTAGTGGTTTGGTAGGCAGGGATCCCCGACCTGCTCGTGAAGGCTACACCTTC. It codes for CASGLVGRDPRPAREGYTF.

The CDR3 loop is CASSPDGANYGYTF. CDR3 DNA sequence: TGTGCCAGCAGCCCTGACGGGGCTAACTATGGCTACACCTTC. This chain joins TRBV5-6 and TRBJ1-2; D is ambiguous. V dropped 4 bases and J dropped 0 bases, with 10 bases sitting between them. The CDR3 covers 14 residues. CDR1 is SGHDT and CDR2 is YYEEEE in the germline V gene.

This chain joins TRBV5-1 and TRBJ2-7; 7 positions agree with TRBD2. Germline CDR1 and CDR2: SGHRS and YFSETQ. The CDR3 totals 14 residues. The junction had 8 bases not matched to a gene; V was cut back by 6 bases and J by 2 bases. CDR3 residues: CASTATSAAYEQYF. CDR3 nucleotide sequence: TGCGCCAGCACCGCTACTAGCGCGGCCTACGAGCAGTACTTC.

The chain uses TRBV10-1 and TRBJ1-2; no definite D call. The CDR3 is 13 amino acids. Trimming stripped 8 bases from V and 1 base from J, with 11 bases between. Germline-derived CDR1 and CDR2 are WNHNN and SYGVQD (reference sequence). The chain's CDR3 is CASDPRDNYGYTF. The CDR3 DNA reads TGCGCCAGCGACCCCCGGGATAACTATGGCTACACCTTC.

The rearrangement uses TRBV10-2 and TRBJ2-7; D perhaps matches TRBD1 (6 bases). V lost 5 bases and J 3 bases, leaving 8 bases between the germline ends. Germline V gives CDR1 WSHSY, CDR2 SAAADI. The CDR3 is 12 amino acids. CDR3 coding DNA: TGCGCCAGCAGTCCGGACAGCTACGAGCAGTACTTC. It specifies CASSPDSYEQYF.

CDR3 nucleotide sequence: TGTGCCAGCAGCTTGCTGTGGGGGCTTTCCTACGAGCAGTACTTC. Residues: CASSLLWGLSYEQYF. The chain combines TRBV7-2 with TRBJ2-7; tentatively, D is TRBD1 (6 bases). The CDR3 sequence is 15 residues long. CDR1 and CDR2 (germline): SGHTA, FQGNSA. The V end was cut by 3 bases, the J end by 1 base, with 13 bases between.

V is TRBV7-8 and J is TRBJ1-4; D may be TRBD1 (5 bases). CDR3 length: 16 residues. With 5 bases removed from V and 10 bases from J, the gap between germline ends came to 23 bases. Germline lookup yields CDR1 SGHVS and CDR2 FQNEAQ. The CDR3 region is CASSKPSGELVGKLFF. The CDR3 coding sequence is TGTGCCAGCAGCAAACCATCGGGGGAATTGGTGGGAAAACTGTTTTTT. Looking up the rest from reference TRBV7-8 and TRBJ1-4 gives the full variable domain: GAGVSQSPRYKVAKRGQDVALRCDPISGHVSLFWYQQALGQGPEFLTYFQNEAQLDKSGLPSDRFFAERPEGSVSTLKIQRTQQEDSAVYLCASSKPSGELVGKLFFGSGTQLSVL.

The chain links TRBV19 to TRBJ1-6, with D hard to call. The CDR3 is made up of 16 amino acids. Germline V gene lookup returns CDR1 LNHDA and CDR2 SQIVND (reference sequence). The V end was cut by 2 bases, the J end by 0 bases, with 8 bases between. The CDR3 nucleotides read TGTGCCAGTAGTATAAGAGGCGACTCCTATAATTCACCCCTCCACTTT. Its translation is CASSIRGDSYNSPLHF.

J is TRBJ2-3 and V is TRBV9; 8 bases map to TRBD2. Germline V lookup: CDR1 SGDLS, CDR2 YYNGEE. The CDR3 totals 16 residues. The V and J ends lost 0 bases and 0 bases, in that order; junction bases with no gene match: 3. The CDR3, as DNA: TGTGCCAGCAGCGTAGAGGCGGGGGGAAGCACAGATACGCAGTATTTT. This sequence encodes CASSVEAGGSTDTQYF. Full variable domain (missing parts from reference TRBV9 and TRBJ2-3): DSGVTQTPKHLITATGQRVTLRCSPRSGDLSVYWYQQSLDQGLQFLIQYYNGEERAKGNILERFSAQQFPDLHSELNLSSLELGDSALYFCASSVEAGGSTDTQYFGPGTRLTVL.

The V call is TRBV28, the J call TRBJ1-4; weak D call: TRBD1 (5 bases). The CDR3 extends over 14 amino acids. Germline V gene lookup returns CDR1 MDHEN and CDR2 SYDVKM. The V and J ends lost 7 bases and 2 bases respectively, with 11 bases between them. The CDR3 DNA reads TGTGCCAGCACCCAGGGTCCTACTAATGAAAAACTGTTTTTT. Protein: CASTQGPTNEKLFF.

The CDR3: CASSQERREHTQYF. The CDR3, as DNA: TGCGCCAGCAGCCAAGAGCGTCGGGAACATACGCAGTATTTT. The V and J genes are TRBV4-3 and TRBJ2-3; D perhaps matches TRBD2 (5 bases). This CDR3 comprises 14 residues. Germline values: CDR1 LGHNA, CDR2 YSLEER. Trimming took 0 bases from V and 7 from J, leaving 11 bases between them.

This clone has only one observation. DNA of the CDR3: TGTGCCAGCAGCTTAGGGCTTCGAGGAGGGAACACCGGGGAGCTGTTTTTT. This codes for CASSLGLRGGNTGELFF. J is TRBJ2-2 and V is TRBV7-9; a possible D gene is TRBD2 (5 bases). The CDR3 is made up of 17 amino acids. V lost 1 base to trimming and J lost 1 base, with 13 bases between them. CDR1 and CDR2 from the germline V gene are SEHNR and FQNEAQ (reference sequence).

The rearrangement uses TRBV3-1 (or the pseudogene TRBV3-2) and TRBJ2-1, with a tentative D call TRBD1 (5 bases). Trimming pared 4 bases from V and 7 bases from J, leaving 14 bases between. The CDR3 has 14 amino acids. CDR1 and CDR2 (germline): LGHDT, YNNKEL (reference sequence). The CDR3 sequence: CASSPTADGNEQFF. The CDR3 DNA is TGTGCCAGCAGCCCGACAGCCGACGGGAATGAGCAGTTCTTC.

The V and J genes are TRBV5-4 and TRBJ2-5; D is uncertain. The CDR3 spans 15 residues. Trimming took 0 bases from V and 2 from J, leaving 11 bases between them. The germline gives CDR1 SGHNT, CDR2 YYREEE (reference sequence). The CDR3 DNA reads TGTGCCAGCAGCTTGGAGCTCCACGCGCAAGAGACCCAGTACTTC. This translates into CASSLELHAQETQYF.

V gene TRBV14 combines with J gene TRBJ2-3, with 14 nucleotides matching TRBD2. Germline V gene sequence: CDR1 SGHDN, CDR2 FVKESK. V lost 1 base, J lost 10 bases, and 1 base stayed unmatched. The CDR3 has 14 residues. The CDR3 reads CASSQGTSGGSQYF. CDR3 nucleotide sequence: TGTGCCAGCAGCCAAGGGACTAGCGGGGGGTCGCAGTATTTT. Drawing the rest from reference TRBV14 and TRBJ2-3, the complete variable domain is EAGVTQFPSHSVIEKGQTVTLRCDPISGHDNLYWYRRVMGKEIKFLLHFVKESKQDESGMPNNRFLAERTGGTYSTLKVQPAELEDSGVYFCASSQGTSGGSQYFGPGTRLTVL.

This clone was detected only a few times. The rearrangement uses TRBV5-1 and TRBJ1-5, with D perhaps matching TRBD1 (6 bases). Germline CDR1 is SGHRS and CDR2 is YFSETQ. V lost 4 bases to trimming and J lost 5 bases, with 13 bases between them. The CDR3 runs to 14 residues. The DNA for the CDR3 is TGCGCCAGCAGCACCGGACAGAACGATCAGCCCCAGCATTTT. Amino acid sequence: CASSTGQNDQPQHF.

The chain links TRBV15 to TRBJ1-5, with 10 bases matching TRBD1. There are 15 residues in the CDR3. Germline V gene data show CDR1 as LNHNV and CDR2 as YYDKDF (reference sequence). With 3 bases clipped from V and 10 bases from J, the junction kept 9 bases outside the gene matches. The CDR3 sequence is CATSRGQGSSVPQHF. DNA of the CDR3: TGTGCCACCAGCAGGGGACAGGGGTCAAGTGTACCCCAGCATTTT.

The chain combines TRBV7-8 with TRBJ2-1; 7 bases are a match to TRBD1. Germline CDR1 SGHVS, CDR2 FQNEAQ. V trimming: 3 bases; J trimming: 10 bases; junction bases outside the gene matches: 6. The CDR3 contains 13 residues. CDR3 amino acids: CASSFSRDREQFF. The CDR3 nucleotides read TGTGCCAGCAGCTTCTCTCGGGACAGAGAGCAGTTCTTC.

The rearrangement uses TRBV20-1 and TRBJ2-3, with TRBD2 as a possible D gene (7 bases). Deletions cut 3 bases from V and 5 bases from J, with 15 bases between. This CDR3 is built from 14 residues. Looked up from germline, CDR1 is DFQATT and CDR2 is SNEGSKA (reference sequence). DNA of the CDR3: TGCAGTGCTAGTGATAGGGGGGGGTTAGATACGCAGTATTTT. Encoded protein: CSASDRGGLDTQYF.

The CDR3 nucleotides read TGCGCCAGCAGCTTAGTAACAGGGCTCTACGAGCAGTACTTC. It codes for CASSLVTGLYEQYF. The V and J genes are TRBV4-1 and TRBJ2-7, with TRBD1 as a possible D gene (6 bases). Trimming took off 5 bases at V and 3 bases at J, with 14 bases between the two ends. The CDR3 loop spans 14 amino acids. Per the germline V gene, CDR1 is MGHRA and CDR2 is YSYEKL.